These 26 T cell receptor beta chains were sequenced from one sample in a study of T-cell reconstitution after alpha-beta-depleted transplantation in children. Preparation of the TCRbeta library involved a method that used unique molecular identifiers. TCRdb called the PCR reads again in MiXCR, with one record for every CDR3 protein. The sample yields about 130,000 distinct CDR3 sequences, 8% to 10% seen once. The sequencing used PBMCs, mostly from graft donor cells, collected 180 days after TCRalphabeta/CD19-depleted stem cell transplant. These receptors all come from a girl in the first two years of life who had a stem cell transplant for combined immunodeficiency, so the T cells may come from the graft donor.

The chain recombines TRBV29-1 with TRBJ2-1, with 8 bases lining up with TRBD1. Germline trimming cut 4 bases from V and 6 bases from J; bases unmatched to any gene: 8. Germline CDR1 SQVTM, CDR2 ANQGSEA. This CDR3 is built from 14 residues. CDR3 nucleotides: TGCAGCGTTGCACCCGGGACAGGTGTCAATGAGCAGTTCTTC. It yields the protein CSVAPGTGVNEQFF.

There are a few counts of this clonotype. The J gene is TRBJ2-7, the V gene TRBV6-1; D is perhaps TRBD2 (6 bases). Per germline, CDR1 MNHNS and CDR2 SASEGT. The CDR3 consists of 14 residues. Between the trimmed V and J ends, which lost 6 bases and 4 bases, there was a span of 16 bases. CDR3 bases: TGTGCCAGCAGCTCTCCGGGACTCTCTTACGAGCAGTACTTC. Residues: CASSSPGLSYEQYF.

This chain connects TRBV9 to TRBJ2-3; TRBD1 or TRBD2 may be the D gene (5 bases each). The germline V and J ends were trimmed by 4 bases and 4 bases, with 16 bases remaining between them. The CDR3 sequence is 15 residues long. The germline gives CDR1 SGDLS, CDR2 YYNGEE. CDR3 coding DNA: TGTGCCAGCAGCCCGAGCTGGGGACGAGCAGATACGCAGTATTTT. Its translation: CASSPSWGRADTQYF.

On this clonotype: A much larger clone differs from this one at a single base, so this may be a read error. The chain couples TRBV5-1 to TRBJ2-1, with D maybe TRBD2 (6 bases). Looked up from germline, CDR1 is SGHRS and CDR2 is YFSETQ. The CDR3 totals 15 residues. Here the CDR3 DNA reads TGCGCCGGCAGCTTATGGCGGGGCTCCTACAATGAGCAGTTCTTC. It encodes CAGSLWRGSYNEQFF. Full variable domain (rest looked up from reference TRBV5-1 and TRBJ2-1): KAGVTQTPRYLIKTRGQQVTLSCSPISGHRSVSWYQQTPGQGLQFLFEYFSETQRNKGNFPGRFSGRQFSNSRSEMNVSTLELGDSALYLCAGSLWRGSYNEQFFGPGTRLTVL.

In this sample, this clonotype turned up a few times. This rearrangement joins TRBV29-1 to TRBJ2-7, with D possibly matching TRBD1 (6 bases). This CDR3 region has 13 residues. Between the trimmed V and J ends, which lost 5 bases and 3 bases, there was a span of 14 bases. CDR1 is SQVTM and CDR2 is ANQGSEA in the germline V gene. Written as DNA, the CDR3 is TGCAGCGTTCGCACAGGGTCGTTCTACGAGCAGTACTTC. This encodes CSVRTGSFYEQYF.

The chain is built from TRBV2 and TRBJ2-7; D is undetermined. This CDR3 spans 13 amino acids. Germline V gene sequence: CDR1 SNHLY, CDR2 FYNNEI. With 8 bases removed from V and 2 bases from J, the gap between germline ends came to 13 bases. CDR3: CASLTVSTYEQYF. Here the CDR3 DNA reads TGTGCCAGCTTAACAGTTTCCACCTACGAGCAGTACTTC.

This clonotype was seen many times. V and J are TRBV5-1 and TRBJ2-3; weak D call: TRBD2 (6 bases). Trimming removed 0 bases from V and 1 base from J, with 9 bases in between. The CDR3 has 15 residues. Germline CDR1 SGHRS, CDR2 YFSETQ. CDR3 in DNA: TGCGCCAGCAGCTTGGTGGGGGGAGGCACAGATACGCAGTATTTT. Translating it yields CASSLVGGGTDTQYF.

The rearrangement uses TRBV5-1 and TRBJ2-1; possible D gene TRBD1, 5 bases. The CDR3 has 13 residues. The germline V gene has CDR1 SGHRS and CDR2 YFSETQ. Trimming left V 0 bases short and J 10 bases short, with 11 bases between. CDR3 sequence: CASSLAWGHEQFF. Written as DNA, the CDR3 is TGCGCCAGCAGCTTGGCCTGGGGCCACGAGCAGTTCTTC.

A few counts support this clonotype. The chain's CDR3 is CAGTQGLFTEAFF. The CDR3 nucleotides are TGTGCCGGGACCCAGGGTCTCTTCACTGAAGCTTTCTTT. The chain carries TRBV6-6 and TRBJ1-1, with D perhaps TRBD1 (5 bases). The germline gives CDR1 MNHNY, CDR2 SVGAGI (reference sequence). This CDR3 is 13 amino acids long. V lost 11 bases and J 4 bases, leaving 17 bases between the germline ends.

The rearrangement uses TRBV11-3 and TRBJ2-1; 9 bases map to TRBD2. The CDR3 is 15 amino acids. Germline V gene sequence: CDR1 SGHNT, CDR2 YENEEA. The ends lost 4 bases at V and 7 bases at J; junction bases unmatched: 8. The CDR3 bases are TGTGCCAGCAGCTACCGGGGTACTAGCGGGAATGAGCAGTTCTTC. Its protein is CASSYRGTSGNEQFF.

This clonotype was counted many times. V and J are TRBV7-2 and TRBJ1-3; D is ambiguous. This CDR3 region has 15 residues. V lost 3 bases to trimming and J lost 0 bases, with 9 bases between them. Germline CDR1 reads SGHTA; CDR2 reads FQGNSA. CDR3 nucleotide sequence: TGTGCCAGCAGCTTGAGTAGCGGCTCTGGAAACACCATATATTTT. Residues: CASSLSSGSGNTIYF.

This clonotype came up a few times. The chain uses TRBV6-4 and TRBJ2-2; tentative D call: TRBD2 (5 bases). The CDR3 extends over 13 amino acids. Germline CDR1 and CDR2: MRHNA and SNTAGT. V was trimmed by 4 bases and J by 8 bases, leaving 11 bases between them. The DNA for the CDR3 is TGTGCCAGCAGTGCATCCGGGGTAGGGGAGCTGTTTTTT. It translates to CASSASGVGELFF.

V is TRBV20-1 and J is TRBJ1-1; D not resolved. Germline V gene sequence: CDR1 DFQATT, CDR2 SNEGSKA (reference sequence). CDR3 length: 11 residues. Trimming left V 3 bases short and J 8 bases short, with 10 bases between. The chain's CDR3 is CSARIIQEAFF. CDR3 nucleotide sequence: TGCAGTGCTAGGATAATTCAAGAAGCTTTCTTT.

This clonotype was seen more than once but under ten times. The CDR3 bases are TGCGCCAGCAGCTCACTAGCGGGGGGCGGAGATACGCAGTATTTT. Translation gives CASSSLAGGGDTQYF. This chain uses TRBV5-1 with TRBJ2-3, with 12 nucleotides matching TRBD2. The CDR3 covers 15 residues. V dropped 3 bases and J dropped 5; count of bases not matched to a gene: 4. The germline V gene has CDR1 SGHRS and CDR2 YFSETQ.

A few counts support this clonotype. The V gene is TRBV12-3 or TRBV12-4, the J gene TRBJ2-6; D possibly corresponds to TRBD1 (5 bases). The CDR3 runs 13 residues. Trimming left V 7 bases short and J 8 bases short, with 12 bases between. The CDR3 bases are TGTGCCAGCACTCCAGGGCCTTCCAACGTCCTGACTTTC. It specifies CASTPGPSNVLTF.

This clonotype was counted between two and nine times. The chain employs TRBV20-1 and TRBJ2-3; TRBD2 matches 9 bases. CDR3 length: 17 residues. Germline V gene lookup returns CDR1 DFQATT and CDR2 SNEGSKA (reference sequence). The ends lost 0 bases at V and 3 bases at J; junction bases unmatched: 10. The CDR3 is CSARDLLVAGVTDTQYF. In nucleotides, the CDR3 is TGCAGTGCTAGAGATCTCTTGGTAGCGGGGGTGACAGATACGCAGTATTTT.

This clonotype was seen at least ten times. V and J are TRBV29-1 and TRBJ2-2, with TRBD2 as a possible D gene (5 bases). This CDR3 contains 13 residues. The germline gives CDR1 SQVTM, CDR2 ANQGSEA. Trimming left V 5 bases short and J 7 bases short, with 14 bases between. CDR3 region: CSVRTAGGGELFF. CDR3 nucleotides: TGCAGCGTTAGGACTGCCGGAGGCGGGGAGCTGTTTTTT.

The chain employs TRBV7-2 and TRBJ1-4; 7 bases are a match to TRBD1. This CDR3 is 15 amino acids long. Germline trimming cut 5 bases from V and 7 bases from J; bases unmatched to any gene: 10. Germline-derived CDR1 and CDR2 are SGHTA and FQGNSA. The CDR3 DNA is TGTGCCAGCAGCAGTACAGGGGATCGCGGTGAAAAACTGTTTTTT. Translated: CASSSTGDRGEKLFF.

This clonotype was observed at least ten times. V and J are TRBV5-1 and TRBJ2-3; D perhaps matches TRBD2 (6 bases). The ends were cut back, 4 bases at V and 3 bases at J, with 21 bases in the middle. This CDR3 is built from 17 residues. CDR1 and CDR2 (germline): SGHRS, YFSETQ. The CDR3 nucleotides read TGCGCCAGCAGCCCAGGGACTCAACCCAGAGTTACAGATACGCAGTATTTT. Its translation: CASSPGTQPRVTDTQYF.

In this sample, this clonotype turned up many times. The V gene is TRBV20-1, the J gene TRBJ2-7; D is uncertain. V lost 0 bases and J 6 bases, leaving 15 bases between the germline ends. The CDR3 is 14 residues long. The germline gives CDR1 DFQATT, CDR2 SNEGSKA (reference sequence). The CDR3 nucleotides read TGCAGTGCTAGAGACCTCCGCGGCCCCGTCGAGCAGTACTTC. This translates into CSARDLRGPVEQYF.

The chain couples TRBV7-8 to TRBJ2-7, with 9 bases fitting TRBD1. The trim removed 4 bases at V and 6 bases at J, leaving 13 bases unmatched. The CDR3 runs to 16 residues. CDR1 and CDR2 (germline): SGHVS, FQNEAQ. CDR3 loop: CASSSVGGTGYSEQYF. CDR3 sequence (DNA): TGTGCCAGCAGCTCAGTAGGGGGGACAGGGTACTCCGAGCAGTACTTC.

This clonotype appeared a few times. The chain is built from TRBV5-5 and TRBJ1-2; D perhaps matches TRBD1 (5 bases). The V gene lost 0 bases and the J gene lost 4 bases, with 10 bases spanning the gap. The V gene's germline CDR1 is SGHKS and CDR2 YYEKEE (reference sequence). The CDR3 has 14 amino acids. CDR3 in DNA: TGTGCCAGCAGCTTGGTAGGGGCCGTCTATGGCTACACCTTC. Translating gives CASSLVGAVYGYTF.

This clonotype was recorded a few times. This rearrangement joins TRBV29-1 to TRBJ2-3, with a weak D call TRBD2 (7 bases). V was trimmed by 6 bases and J by 3 bases, leaving 13 bases between them. In germline, CDR1 is SQVTM, CDR2 ANQGSEA. The CDR3 sequence is 13 residues long. The CDR3 DNA is TGCAGCGTGAAGGGGGGGCTAACAGATACGCAGTATTTT. As protein: CSVKGGLTDTQYF.

Only a few counts were recorded for this clonotype. The gene calls are TRBV20-1 and TRBJ1-5; a weak D match, TRBD1 (5 bases). Germline V lookup: CDR1 DFQATT, CDR2 SNEGSKA (reference sequence). CDR3 length: 15 residues. With 0 bases removed from V and 0 bases from J, the gap between germline ends came to 9 bases. The CDR3 DNA reads TGCAGTGCTAGAGATTGGGGGGATAGCAATCAGCCCCAGCATTTT. Encoded protein: CSARDWGDSNQPQHF.

This clonotype has a count of ten or more. The chain links TRBV6-2 or TRBV6-3 to TRBJ2-7; weak D call: TRBD2 (5 bases). The CDR3 length is 16 residues. CDR1 MNHEY and CDR2 SVGEGT come from the germline V gene. Trimming left V 0 bases short and J 3 bases short, with 15 bases between. CDR3: CASSYSPSGIIYEQYF. Here the CDR3 DNA reads TGTGCCAGCAGTTACTCGCCTTCGGGAATAATCTACGAGCAGTACTTC.

This clonotype was counted at least ten times. The chain links TRBV10-3 to TRBJ2-2; 9 bases align to TRBD1. With 3 bases clipped from V and 6 bases from J, the junction kept 5 bases outside the gene matches. Germline V gene sequence: CDR1 ENHRY, CDR2 SYGVKD. The CDR3 contains 15 residues. CDR3 nucleotide sequence: TGTGCCATCAGTGATCCGGGACAGGGCTCCGGGGAGCTGTTTTTT. Its protein product is CAISDPGQGSGELFF.